The 8 T cell receptor beta chains listed next were all sequenced from one sample in a study of blood T cell repertoires in COVID-19. Repertoires were generated with immunoSEQ multiplex PCR, while TCRdb's copy carries only in-frame clones and drops some. The data show 200,000 to 250,000 clones, 82% seen once. Sample: PBMCs or T cells enriched from blood (not recorded which). These receptors were taken from a woman aged 55-69 years who had recovered from COVID-19.

This clone was seen just once. V and J are TRBV5-1 and TRBJ1-4; 8 bases line up with TRBD1. Trimming at V came to 4 bases and at J to 7 bases, leaving 9 bases not matched to a gene. Germline V gene sequence: CDR1 SGHRS, CDR2 YFSETQ. The CDR3 has 15 amino acids. CDR3 nucleotides: TGCGCCAGCAGCCCGAGGACAGGGAGCGGTGAAAAACTGTTTTTT. Translating it yields CASSPRTGSGEKLFF.

The chain links TRBV25-1 to TRBJ1-2, with a tentative D call TRBD1 (6 bases). The V end was cut by 4 bases, the J end by 2 bases, with 11 bases between. This CDR3 spans 14 amino acids. The germline V gene has CDR1 MGHDK and CDR2 SYGVNS. CDR3 sequence reads: CASSGTGQNYGYTF. CDR3 bases: TGTGCCAGCAGTGGAACCGGACAGAACTATGGCTACACCTTC.

This chain links TRBV14 with TRBJ2-5; D gene uncertain. Trimming took off 1 base at V and 2 bases at J, with 8 bases between the two ends. Germline V gene sequence: CDR1 SGHDN, CDR2 FVKESK. This CDR3 has 14 residues. DNA of the CDR3: TGTGCCAGCAGCCAAGTCTATACTCAAGAGACCCAGTACTTC. Its protein product is CASSQVYTQETQYF. Based on the CDR3 plus reference TRBV14 and TRBJ2-5, the full variable domain is EAGVTQFPSHSVIEKGQTVTLRCDPISGHDNLYWYRRVMGKEIKFLLHFVKESKQDESGMPNNRFLAERTGGTYSTLKVQPAELEDSGVYFCASSQVYTQETQYFGPGTRLLVL.

The rearrangement joins TRBV7-9 to TRBJ1-3; no firm D call. The CDR3 totals 15 residues. Germline loops: CDR1 SEHNR, CDR2 FQNEAQ (reference sequence). V was shortened by 0 bases and J by 3 bases, with 9 bases between the two germline ends. The CDR3 loop reads CASSLALLHGNTIYF. The CDR3 DNA reads TGTGCCAGCAGCTTAGCCCTACTACATGGAAACACCATATATTTT.

This clone was detected only once. The rearrangement joins TRBV7-2 to TRBJ1-2; 7 nucleotides line up with TRBD1. The length of the CDR3 is 12 residues. Germline trimming cut 6 bases from V and 4 bases from J; bases unmatched to any gene: 2. Per the germline V gene, CDR1 is SGHTA and CDR2 is FQGNSA. The CDR3: CASSEGAYGYTF. Written as DNA, the CDR3 is TGTGCCAGCAGTGAGGGGGCCTATGGCTACACCTTC. The entire variable domain, with the rest obtained from reference TRBV7-2 and TRBJ1-2, is as follows: GAGVSQSPSNKVTEKGKDVELRCDPISGHTALYWYRQSLGQGLEFLIYFQGNSAPDKSGLPSDRFSAERTGGSVSTLTIQRTQQEDSAVYLCASSEGAYGYTFGSGTRLTVV.

V gene TRBV19 combines with J gene TRBJ1-2; 7 nucleotides match TRBD1. The germline V gene encodes CDR1 LNHDA and CDR2 SQIVND (reference sequence). After removal of 6 bases from V and 2 bases from J, the junction contained 9 bases not matched to a gene. This CDR3 region has 15 residues. CDR3 protein: CASSDNRGGNYGYTF. The CDR3 coding sequence is TGTGCCAGTAGCGACAACAGGGGCGGGAACTATGGCTACACCTTC. Supplemented by reference TRBV19 and TRBJ1-2, the full variable domain reads DGGITQSPKYLFRKEGQNVTLSCEQNLNHDAMYWYRQDPGQGLRLIYYSQIVNDFQKGDIAEGYSVSREKKESFPLTVTSAQKNPTAFYLCASSDNRGGNYGYTFGSGTRLTVV.

CDR3 in amino acids: CAISEGLAGVGNEQFF. The CDR3 DNA reads as TGTGCCATCAGTGAGGGTCTAGCGGGAGTTGGCAATGAGCAGTTCTTC. The chain combines TRBV10-3 with TRBJ2-1, with 10 bases aligning to TRBD2. The V segment lost 2 bases and the J segment 6 bases; nucleotides outside the gene matches: 7. The CDR3 length is 16 residues. Germline assignment: CDR1 ENHRY and CDR2 SYGVKD.

The chain is built from TRBV4-2 and TRBJ1-5, with 8 bases fitting TRBD1. This CDR3 has 15 amino acids. Germline values: CDR1 LGHNA, CDR2 YNFKEQ. After removal of 2 bases from V and 5 bases from J, the junction contained 5 bases not matched to a gene. The CDR3 DNA reads as TGTGCCAGCAGCCAATACGACAGGGGAGATCAGCCCCAGCATTTT. Amino acids: CASSQYDRGDQPQHF.